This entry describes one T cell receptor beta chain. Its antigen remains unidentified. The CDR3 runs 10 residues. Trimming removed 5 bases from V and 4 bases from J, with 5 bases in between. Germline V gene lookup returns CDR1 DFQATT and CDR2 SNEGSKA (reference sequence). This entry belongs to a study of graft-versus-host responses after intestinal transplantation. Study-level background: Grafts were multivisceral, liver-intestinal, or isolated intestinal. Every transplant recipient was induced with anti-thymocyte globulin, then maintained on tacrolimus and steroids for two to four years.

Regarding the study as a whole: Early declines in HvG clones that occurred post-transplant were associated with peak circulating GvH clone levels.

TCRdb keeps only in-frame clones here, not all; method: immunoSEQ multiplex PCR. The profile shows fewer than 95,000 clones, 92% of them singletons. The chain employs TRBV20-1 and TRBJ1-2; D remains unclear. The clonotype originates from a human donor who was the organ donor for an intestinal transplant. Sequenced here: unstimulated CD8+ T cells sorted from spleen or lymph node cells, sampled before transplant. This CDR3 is CSAHSYGYTF. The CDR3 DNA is TGCAGTGCTCACAGCTATGGCTACACCTTC.